This T cell receptor (beta chain) was sequenced for a study of identical twins. Study outcomes and limitations: Fewer insertions characterized abundant cord blood beta clonotypes, whereas memory repertoires showed none. Cross-sectional statistical analysis was relied on for the conclusions, without the same donors being followed.

The CDR3 runs 17 residues. The germline V gene encodes CDR1 LGHNA and CDR2 YSLEER. J gave up 6 bases and V 0 bases, and 6 bases lay outside the gene matches. In this sample, this clonotype turned up a few times. The antigen is unknown. TCRdb reanalysed the 5' RACE reads using MiXCR and keeps one entry per CDR3 protein. Of around 510,000 distinct CDR3 sequences listed, 14% are singletons. The data also belong to a second study, concerning yellow fever vaccine responses in identical twins. That paper adds: Vaccine-induced T cell responses in twins were reportedly observed to appear partly convergent, partly personalized.

The sequenced sample consisted of CD4+ T cells sorted from blood. The source of this sequence is a young woman in good health. The chain is built from TRBV4-3 and TRBJ2-1; 12 bases match TRBD2. The CDR3 sequence is CASSQDSTSGSRNEQFF. The DNA for the CDR3 is TGCGCCAGCAGCCAAGACTCGACTAGCGGGAGTCGCAATGAGCAGTTCTTC.